The 16 T cell receptor beta chains presented below share a single source sample, sequenced in a study of T cell changes during pregnancy in multiple sclerosis. Some clones are missing from TCRdb's copy, which holds only in-frame ones; the method was immunoSEQ multiplex PCR. The data show fewer than 40,000 clones, about nine tenths seen once. Sequenced here: CD4+ T cells from peripheral blood mononuclear cells, sampled in the first trimester of pregnancy. The receptors were sampled from a female donor in good health, enrolled as a control in a pregnancy study.

The chain uses TRBV7-9 and TRBJ1-2; 8 bases match TRBD1. The CDR3 is 17 residues long. Per the germline V gene, CDR1 is SEHNR and CDR2 is FQNEAQ (reference sequence). The junction had 12 bases not matched to a gene; V was cut back by 1 base and J by 5 bases. The DNA for the CDR3 is TGTGCCAGCAGCTTAGAGTTGGGGACAGGCAGGTCATATGGCTACACCTTC. Its translation: CASSLELGTGRSYGYTF.

The rearrangement uses TRBV7-2 and TRBJ1-4, with D possibly matching TRBD1 (5 bases). Germline values: CDR1 SGHTA, CDR2 FQGNSA. The V end lost 1 base, the J end lost 4 bases, and 10 bases lay between the germline ends. This CDR3 is 15 amino acids long. In nucleotides, the CDR3 is TGTGCCAGCAGCTTAGAAGGACACATTAATGAAAAACTGTTTTTT. Its protein product is CASSLEGHINEKLFF.

The chain is built from TRBV18 and TRBJ2-3; weak D call: TRBD1 (6 bases). V was pared by 2 bases and J by 0 bases, with 9 bases between. The CDR3 runs to 15 residues. Looked up from germline, CDR1 is KGHSH and CDR2 is LQKENI. CDR3 sequence reads: CASSPGQPSTDTQYF. The CDR3 DNA follows: TGTGCCAGCTCACCAGGACAGCCGAGCACAGATACGCAGTATTTT.

The chain recombines TRBV7-9 with TRBJ1-6; maybe TRBD1 (6 bases). Looked up from germline, CDR1 is SEHNR and CDR2 is FQNEAQ (reference sequence). There are 12 residues in the CDR3. Between the trimmed V and J ends, which lost 10 bases and 10 bases, there was a span of 14 bases. CDR3 sequence reads: CATQGVASPLHF. In DNA, the CDR3 is TGTGCCACACAGGGCGTAGCGTCACCCCTCCACTTT.

The rearrangement links TRBV28 to TRBJ1-1; D is perhaps TRBD1 (5 bases). Germline V gene lookup returns CDR1 MDHEN and CDR2 SYDVKM. V was cut by 7 bases and J by 8 bases, with 14 bases left in between. The CDR3 totals 12 residues. The chain's CDR3 is CASKEGRQEAFF. Written as DNA, the CDR3 is TGTGCCAGCAAGGAGGGGAGGCAAGAAGCTTTCTTT.

The chain joins TRBV4-3 to TRBJ2-1; 7 bases align to TRBD2. The CDR3 is 16 amino acids. Trimming took 1 base from V and 0 from J; bases not matched to a gene: 3. CDR1 is LGHNA and CDR2 is YSLEER in the germline V gene. In DNA form, the CDR3 reads TGCGCCAGCAGCCAAGGCTGGACTAGCTCCTACAATGAGCAGTTCTTC. Encoded protein: CASSQGWTSSYNEQFF.

The rearrangement joins TRBV5-6 to TRBJ1-2; weak D call: TRBD1 (5 bases). V lost 1 base to trimming and J lost 6 bases, with 7 bases between them. CDR3 length equals 12 residues. Germline loops: CDR1 SGHDT, CDR2 YYEEEE. CDR3 nucleotides: TGTGCCAGCAGCTTGTGGGGGGATGGCTACACCTTC. Encoded protein: CASSLWGDGYTF. Based on the CDR3 plus reference TRBV5-6 and TRBJ1-2, the full variable domain is DAGVTQSPTHLIKTRGQQVTLRCSPKSGHDTVSWYQQALGQGPQFIFQYYEEEERQRGNFPDRFSGHQFPNYSSELNVNALLLGDSALYLCASSLWGDGYTFGSGTRLTVV.

The chain has TRBV19 and TRBJ1-2; 7 nucleotides align to TRBD1. The CDR3 contains 13 residues. Losses at the gene ends were 1 base for V and 8 bases for J; bases not matched to a gene: 4. CDR1 is LNHDA, CDR2 SQIVND, per germline (reference sequence). CDR3 sequence: CASSIGQGGGYTF. CDR3 nucleotide sequence: TGTGCCAGTAGTATAGGACAGGGAGGCGGCTACACCTTC.

This clone appeared a single time. The chain combines TRBV7-2 with TRBJ1-3; 7 nucleotides line up with TRBD1. Germline values: CDR1 SGHTA, CDR2 FQGNSA. This CDR3 region has 16 residues. V lost 4 bases, J lost 2 bases, and 8 bases stayed unmatched. This chain's CDR3 is CASSSRTGGTGNTIYF. In DNA form, the CDR3 reads TGTGCCAGCAGCTCTCGGACAGGAGGTACTGGAAACACCATATATTTT.

The V and J genes are TRBV2 and TRBJ1-1; D unclear. Per the germline V gene, CDR1 is SNHLY and CDR2 is FYNNEI. The CDR3 extends over 14 amino acids. V gave up 7 bases and J gave up 0 bases, with 12 bases separating them. For the CDR3, the DNA is TGTGCCAGCACGCTAGGAGCGATGAACACTGAAGCTTTCTTT. Its translation: CASTLGAMNTEAFF.

This rearrangement joins TRBV11-1 to TRBJ2-7, with D possibly matching TRBD1 (6 bases). V was pared by 0 bases and J by 5 bases, with 14 bases between. This CDR3 comprises 15 residues. Germline values: CDR1 SGHAT, CDR2 FQDESV (reference sequence). CDR3 sequence (DNA): TGTGCCAGCAGCTTAGCGCCGGGACACAGAAACGAGCAGTACTTC. Its protein is CASSLAPGHRNEQYF.

This chain connects TRBV7-2 to TRBJ1-4; no clear D. The V and J ends lost 0 bases and 3 bases respectively, with 8 bases between them. The germline V gene has CDR1 SGHTA and CDR2 FQGNSA. The CDR3 length is 15 residues. The CDR3, as DNA: TGTGCCAGCAGCTTAGCAGCGGCGGCTAATGAAAAACTGTTTTTT. Its translation: CASSLAAAANEKLFF.

Here the CDR3 DNA reads TGTGCCAGCAGCTCCGAGCCGGGTGTAAGGGGCACTGAAGCTTTCTTT. Amino acids: CASSSEPGVRGTEAFF. V usage is TRBV7-6 and J usage is TRBJ1-1; a weak D match, TRBD1 (5 bases). Trimming left V 4 bases short and J 4 bases short, with 19 bases between. The CDR3 runs 16 residues. Germline V gene data show CDR1 as SGHVS and CDR2 as FNYEAQ.

V usage is TRBV2 and J usage is TRBJ1-2; D is unclear. CDR1 and CDR2 (germline): SNHLY, FYNNEI. The CDR3 extends over 11 amino acids. Trimming shortened V by 8 bases and J by 3 bases, and 7 bases separated the two germline ends. CDR3 bases: TGTGCCAGCCGCCGAGACTATGGCTACACCTTC. Translating gives CASRRDYGYTF.

CDR3 residues: CAWAVSSYNSPLHF. CDR3 bases: TGTGCCTGGGCAGTCAGCTCCTATAATTCACCCCTCCACTTT. J is TRBJ1-6 and V is TRBV30; unclear D gene. CDR3 length: 14 residues. Germline V gene lookup returns CDR1 GTSNPN and CDR2 SVGIG (reference sequence). Deletions cut 5 bases from V and 0 bases from J, with 8 bases between.

This clone was found once. The chain has TRBV29-1 and TRBJ2-6; D unresolved. V was cut by 4 bases and J by 7 bases, with 8 bases left in between. The CDR3 loop spans 12 amino acids. Germline V gene data show CDR1 as SQVTM and CDR2 as ANQGSEA. The CDR3 sequence: CSVVSFANVLTF. In nucleotides, the CDR3 is TGCAGCGTTGTCTCGTTCGCCAACGTCCTGACTTTC.